This passage covers 21 T cell receptor beta chains from one sample sequenced in a study of yellow fever vaccine responses in identical twins. TCRdb fed the RT-PCR reads into MiXCR, producing one record per CDR3 protein. The sample contains over 8,500 distinct CDR3 sequences, 77% of which appear only once. Sequencing used T cells from blood (PBMCs), unsorted or a sorted subset (not recorded which), obtained before or after yellow fever vaccination (not recorded which). The receptors originated from a young woman who received the yellow fever vaccine.

This clonotype showed up just once. The chain joins TRBV28 to TRBJ2-7; 9 bases map to TRBD2. Germline V CDR1 and CDR2: MDHEN, SYDVKM. The trim removed 4 bases at V and 5 bases at J, leaving 3 bases unmatched. The CDR3 length is 13 residues. CDR3 in amino acids: CASSYSGGDEQYV. CDR3 nucleotides: TGTGCCAGCAGTTATAGCGGGGGAGACGAGCAGTACGTC.

This chain links TRBV9 with TRBJ2-1, with D unclear. V lost 3 bases and J lost 2, with 18 bases in between. Looked up from germline, CDR1 is SGDLS and CDR2 is YYNGEE. The CDR3 runs to 17 residues. This CDR3 reads CASSGFRVGFAYNEQFF. DNA for the CDR3: TGTGCCAGCAGCGGCTTCCGGGTGGGGTTTGCCTACAATGAGCAGTTCTTC.

The gene calls are TRBV7-6 and TRBJ1-1; no reliable D call. Germline assignment: CDR1 SGHVS and CDR2 FNYEAQ. CDR3 length equals 17 residues. V lost 2 bases and J lost 1, with 17 bases in between. The CDR3 sequence: CASSLTRTSGSNTEAFF. In DNA form, the CDR3 reads TGTGCCAGCAGCTTAACAAGGACGTCCGGATCGAACACTGAAGCTTTCTTT.

This clonotype has only a few counts. The rearrangement uses TRBV12-3 or TRBV12-4 and TRBJ2-7, with a weak D call TRBD1 (6 bases). CDR3 length: 12 amino acids. Deletions cut 5 bases from V and 4 bases from J, with 9 bases between. The DNA for the CDR3 is TGTGCCAGCAGTCCCACAGGGTACGAGCAGTACTTC. Protein sequence: CASSPTGYEQYF.

The gene calls are TRBV7-9 and TRBJ2-6; no reliable D call. Germline assignment: CDR1 SEHNR and CDR2 FQNEAQ (reference sequence). The V and J ends lost 2 bases and 2 bases respectively, with 7 bases between them. This CDR3 has 15 amino acids. DNA of the CDR3: TGTGCCAGCAGCTTAATCGGCCCTGGGGCCAACGTCCTGACTTTC. It specifies CASSLIGPGANVLTF.

The genes are TRBV12-5 and TRBJ2-7; D remains ambiguous. V gave up 4 bases and J gave up 1 base, with 17 bases separating them. Germline values: CDR1 LGHNT, CDR2 FRNRAP. The CDR3 covers 16 residues. The CDR3 DNA reads as TGTGCTAGTGGTTCGGTTATGGGATTTCAATCCTACGAGCAGTACTTC. This codes for CASGSVMGFQSYEQYF.

The V gene is TRBV2, the J gene TRBJ2-1, with TRBD1 matching 7 bases. Germline V gives CDR1 SNHLY, CDR2 FYNNEI. V lost 3 bases to trimming and J lost 4 bases; unmatched junction nucleotides: 3. The CDR3 totals 14 residues. CDR3 region: CASSETGFYNEQFF. CDR3 nucleotides: TGTGCCAGCAGTGAGACAGGGTTTTACAATGAGCAGTTCTTC.

This clonotype was seen once. The gene calls are TRBV20-1 and TRBJ2-3, with D maybe TRBD2 (7 bases). In germline, CDR1 is DFQATT, CDR2 SNEGSKA (reference sequence). The CDR3 has 15 amino acids. V lost 5 bases and J 2 bases, leaving 17 bases between the germline ends. The CDR3 loop reads CSAPARGAVTDTQYF. The CDR3 coding sequence is TGCAGTGCTCCGGCCCGGGGGGCCGTCACAGATACGCAGTATTTT.

This clonotype appeared a few times. The genes are TRBV13 and TRBJ2-3; 7 nucleotides match TRBD1. In germline, CDR1 is PRHDT, CDR2 FYEKMQ (reference sequence). This CDR3 contains 15 residues. J was trimmed by 2 bases and V by 4 bases; bases with no gene match: 6. The CDR3 protein is CASSYRQGPTDTQYF. The CDR3 nucleotides read TGTGCCAGCAGCTATCGACAGGGTCCCACAGATACGCAGTATTTT.

The J gene is TRBJ2-1, the V gene TRBV12-3 or TRBV12-4; 7 positions agree with TRBD1. This CDR3 contains 16 residues. V lost 3 bases, J lost 0 bases, and 5 bases stayed unmatched. CDR3 sequence: CASSFLGQPSYNEQFF. The CDR3 DNA is TGTGCCAGCAGTTTTCTGGGACAGCCCTCCTACAATGAGCAGTTCTTC.

The genes are TRBV19 and TRBJ2-1, with D hard to call. V lost 7 bases and J 5 bases, leaving 6 bases between the germline ends. Per the germline V gene, CDR1 is LNHDA and CDR2 is SQIVND (reference sequence). This CDR3 region has 11 residues. The CDR3 reads CASTRNNEQFF. In DNA, the CDR3 is TGTGCCAGTACCCGAAACAATGAGCAGTTCTTC.

This clonotype was found once. The genes are TRBV6-2 or TRBV6-3 and TRBJ2-5, with D perhaps matching TRBD2 (6 bases). In germline, CDR1 is MNHEY, CDR2 SVGEGT. This CDR3 region has 15 residues. Trimming took off 2 bases at V and 2 bases at J, with 12 bases between the two ends. CDR3 protein: CASSYGAGPQETQYF. DNA for the CDR3: TGTGCCAGCAGTTACGGGGCGGGACCGCAAGAGACCCAGTACTTC.

The V gene is TRBV28, the J gene TRBJ2-5, with 10 bases fitting TRBD1. In germline, CDR1 is MDHEN, CDR2 SYDVKM. Trimming cost V 4 bases and J 5 bases; bases outside gene matches: 7. The CDR3 length is 15 residues. CDR3 loop: CASSSRDRGLETQYF. CDR3 DNA: TGTGCCAGCAGTTCCCGGGACAGGGGTTTGGAGACCCAGTACTTC.

This chain connects TRBV7-6 to TRBJ1-2, with 8 bases identical to TRBD1. Germline CDR1 is SGHVS and CDR2 is FNYEAQ. After removal of 5 bases from V and 5 bases from J, the junction contained 10 bases not matched to a gene. The CDR3 is 15 residues long. The CDR3: CASSPRQGSNYGYTF. CDR3 nucleotide sequence: TGTGCCAGCAGCCCAAGACAGGGGTCAAATTATGGCTACACCTTC.

CDR3 nucleotides: TGTGCCAGCACGGGGGCTAGGGAGGGCTACAATGAGCAGTTCTTC. Encoded protein: CASTGAREGYNEQFF. This chain uses TRBV5-4 with TRBJ2-1; possibly TRBD2 for D (7 bases). The CDR3 runs to 15 residues. Between the trimmed V and J ends, which lost 6 bases and 3 bases, there was a span of 16 bases. Germline assignment: CDR1 SGHNT and CDR2 YYREEE (reference sequence).

The chain recombines TRBV2 with TRBJ1-6; unclear D gene. The CDR3 covers 13 residues. Germline V gene data show CDR1 as SNHLY and CDR2 as FYNNEI. In DNA form, the CDR3 reads TGTGCGACCCTTGGCTCCTATAATTCACCCCTCCACTTT. It yields the protein CATLGSYNSPLHF.

This sequence joins TRBV29-1 and TRBJ2-1; 9 nucleotides line up with TRBD2. V was clipped by 5 bases and J by 4 bases; unmatched bases: 6. The CDR3 has 14 amino acids. In germline, CDR1 is SQVTM, CDR2 ANQGSEA. The CDR3, as DNA: TGCAGCGTTTACGGGACTAGCAGATACAATGAGCAGTTCTTC. It yields the protein CSVYGTSRYNEQFF.

The sample holds a few counts of this clonotype. The CDR3 DNA is TGTGCCAGCAGCTTAAGTTCAGGGAGTGATGAGCAGTTCTTC. It translates to CASSLSSGSDEQFF. The J gene is TRBJ2-1, the V gene TRBV7-6; D is perhaps TRBD1 or TRBD2 (5 bases each). The CDR3 loop spans 14 amino acids. Trimming cost V 2 bases and J 8 bases, with 13 bases left between them. Germline loops: CDR1 SGHVS, CDR2 FNYEAQ.

This clonotype was seen once. The CDR3 loop reads CASSPPRGLNYGYTF. The CDR3 nucleotides read TGTGCCAGCTCACCACCGCGGGGACTCAACTATGGCTACACCTTC. V gene TRBV18 combines with J gene TRBJ1-2; the D gene is possibly TRBD1 (5 bases). Germline CDR1 and CDR2: KGHSH and LQKENI. V was clipped by 0 bases and J by 2 bases, with 10 bases between them. There are 15 residues in the CDR3.

This sequence joins TRBV11-3 and TRBJ2-3; the D is unclear. Trimming removed 3 bases from V and 0 bases from J, with 10 bases in between. CDR1 and CDR2 from the germline V gene are SGHNT and YENEEA. The CDR3 contains 15 residues. For the CDR3, the DNA is TGTGCCAGCAGCTTTCGCTCACGGAGCACAGATACGCAGTATTTT. Protein: CASSFRSRSTDTQYF. The entire variable domain, with the rest obtained from reference TRBV11-3 and TRBJ2-3, is as follows: EAGVVQSPRYKIIEKKQPVAFWCNPISGHNTLYWYLQNLGQGPELLIRYENEEAVDDSQLPKDRFSAERLKGVDSTLKIQPAELGDSAVYLCASSFRSRSTDTQYFGPGTRLTVL.

V usage is TRBV28 and J usage is TRBJ1-1; D is ambiguous. The CDR3 has 12 residues. Trimming left V 3 bases short and J 4 bases short, with 6 bases between. CDR1 and CDR2 (germline): MDHEN, SYDVKM. CDR3 sequence (DNA): TGTGCCAGCAGTTTTATTGTCACTGAAGCTTTCTTT. Amino acid sequence: CASSFIVTEAFF.